A selection of T cell receptor beta chains follows, all from one sample in a study of blood T cell repertoires in COVID-19. Some clones are missing from TCRdb's copy, which holds only in-frame ones; the method was immunoSEQ multiplex PCR. The table has 150,000 to 200,000 clones, around four fifths seen once. The sample was peripheral blood. The receptors shown here come from a woman in her 70s with COVID-19, enrolled during active disease. Each CDR3 is given without its conserved first and last residue. Fields, in order: D gene, V gene, J gene, CDR3 protein. A D gene is named only where the DNA matches it firmly.

d_gene: TRBD2
v_gene: TRBV11-2
j_gene: TRBJ2-3
CDR3aa: ASSFPSGGADTQY

d_gene: -
v_gene: TRBV7-2
j_gene: TRBJ1-2
CDR3aa: ASTKFSGGDYGYT

d_gene: -
v_gene: TRBV15
j_gene: TRBJ2-6
CDR3aa: ATSRIVGAGANVLT

d_gene: TRBD1
v_gene: TRBV6-5
j_gene: TRBJ1-4
CDR3aa: ASRRGDSPNEKLF

d_gene: TRBD1
v_gene: TRBV28
j_gene: TRBJ1-1
CDR3aa: ASSLSYRGQGAF

d_gene: -
v_gene: TRBV5-4
j_gene: TRBJ1-6
CDR3aa: ASSTRRDNSPLH

d_gene: -
v_gene: TRBV27
j_gene: TRBJ1-2
CDR3aa: ASSLARDYGYT

d_gene: -
v_gene: TRBV30
j_gene: TRBJ1-4
CDR3aa: AWTPGATNEKLF

d_gene: TRBD1
v_gene: TRBV29-1
j_gene: TRBJ2-3
CDR3aa: SADRGTDTQY

d_gene: TRBD2
v_gene: TRBV5-1
j_gene: TRBJ2-5
CDR3aa: ASSPGLAPIETQY

d_gene: TRBD1
v_gene: TRBV24-1
j_gene: TRBJ2-1
CDR3aa: ATSAQGVKQF

d_gene: -
v_gene: TRBV29-1
j_gene: TRBJ1-2
CDR3aa: SVGQILNYGYT

d_gene: -
v_gene: TRBV27
j_gene: TRBJ1-2
CDR3aa: ASRLPQLSGGGGYGYT

d_gene: -
v_gene: TRBV5-1
j_gene: TRBJ2-1
CDR3aa: ASSGGGRSSYNEQF

d_gene: TRBD1
v_gene: TRBV4-1
j_gene: TRBJ1-1
CDR3aa: ASSLGTGGRNTEAF

d_gene: TRBD2
v_gene: TRBV6-1
j_gene: TRBJ2-1
CDR3aa: ASSVLAGGVYNEQF